These 26 T cell receptor beta chains were all obtained from the same sample, sequenced in a study of blood T cell repertoires in COVID-19. The data were produced by immunoSEQ multiplex PCR, yet TCRdb's version contains in-frame clones alone and is incomplete. The table shows around 250,000 clones, with roughly 85% occurring only once. What was sequenced was PBMCs or T cells enriched from blood (not recorded which). These receptors were collected from a woman between 45 and 65 years old with acute COVID-19.

The V call is TRBV19, the J call TRBJ1-1, with no clear D. This CDR3 is 14 amino acids long. With 1 base removed from V and 4 bases from J, the gap between germline ends came to 10 bases. Germline CDR1 and CDR2: LNHDA and SQIVND (reference sequence). This CDR3 reads CASSIVGGATEAFF. CDR3 nucleotides: TGTGCCAGTAGTATAGTAGGAGGCGCCACTGAAGCTTTCTTT.

The sample holds a few counts of this clone. The gene calls are TRBV6-2 or TRBV6-3 and TRBJ1-1; the match to TRBD1 covers 12 bases. Germline V gene lookup returns CDR1 MNHEY and CDR2 SVGEGT. The CDR3 covers 17 residues. V lost 2 bases to trimming and J lost 4 bases; unmatched junction nucleotides: 8. The CDR3 loop is CASSYGGTGGAGTEAFF. CDR3 sequence (DNA): TGTGCCAGCAGTTACGGTGGGACAGGGGGCGCGGGCACTGAAGCTTTCTTT.

The CDR3 here is CASSQPGQGQLYEQYF. CDR3 bases: TGTGCCAGCAGCCAACCGGGACAGGGGCAACTCTACGAGCAGTACTTC. The rearrangement uses TRBV6-2 or TRBV6-3 and TRBJ2-7, with 10 bases aligning to TRBD1. This CDR3 is 16 amino acids long. V shed 6 bases and J 3 bases; nucleotides not matched to a gene: 11. Germline-derived CDR1 and CDR2 are MNHEY and SVGEGT.

V is TRBV5-4 and J is TRBJ2-1, with 14 nucleotides matching TRBD2. Germline CDR1 is SGHNT and CDR2 is YYREEE (reference sequence). The CDR3 spans 18 residues. V was pared by 4 bases and J by 0 bases, with 6 bases of the junction left unmatched. The CDR3 loop is CASSRTSGGPSSYNEQFF. The CDR3 DNA sequence: TGTGCCAGCAGCCGGACTAGCGGGGGGCCCAGCTCCTACAATGAGCAGTTCTTC. Full variable domain (outside the CDR3, taken from reference TRBV5-4 and TRBJ2-1): ETGVTQSPTHLIKTRGQQVTLRCSSQSGHNTVSWYQQALGQGPQFIFQYYREEENGRGNFPPRFSGLQFPNYSSELNVNALELDDSALYLCASSRTSGGPSSYNEQFFGPGTRLTVL.

The rearrangement links TRBV18 to TRBJ1-2; the match to TRBD1 covers 7 bases. The germline V gene encodes CDR1 KGHSH and CDR2 LQKENI. J gave up 0 bases and V 2 bases, and 6 bases lay outside the gene matches. The CDR3 extends over 16 amino acids. Here the CDR3 DNA reads TGTGCCAGCTCACCAGCGATTCAGGGGGCTAACTATGGCTACACCTTC. It yields the protein CASSPAIQGANYGYTF.

The V call is TRBV9, the J call TRBJ2-2, with TRBD2 identical over 9 bases. Germline V gives CDR1 SGDLS, CDR2 YYNGEE. This CDR3 is built from 16 residues. V shed 4 bases, J shed 4 bases, and the junction held 8 bases outside the gene matches. CDR3 loop: CASSSPAGGGTGELFF. The CDR3 bases are TGTGCCAGCAGCTCACCAGCGGGGGGAGGCACCGGGGAGCTGTTTTTT.

Points on this clone: As the CDR3 is not closed by the conserved phenylalanine or tryptophan, this likely results from a read error. The DNA is left out, because the CDR3 cannot be placed on it with certainty; the CDR3 is given as TCRdb lists it. V and J are TRBV2 and TRBJ1-1; TRBD1 is taken as the D call from the table, unchecked against the DNA. The CDR3 region is 9 residues in length, termini included. Germline CDR1 reads SNHLY; CDR2 reads FYNNEI. Here the CDR3 reads CASSGMANV.

V and J are TRBV4-3 and TRBJ1-4, with TRBD1 identical over 9 bases. There are 16 residues in the CDR3. The V segment lost 1 base and the J segment 6 bases; nucleotides outside the gene matches: 6. CDR1 is LGHNA, CDR2 YSLEER, per germline. The CDR3 is CASSQGGTGFYEKLFF. The CDR3 DNA follows: TGCGCCAGCAGCCAAGGAGGGACAGGGTTTTATGAAAAACTGTTTTTT.

This clone was counted only a few times. The rearrangement joins TRBV3-1 (or the pseudogene TRBV3-2) to TRBJ1-2; D is perhaps TRBD1 (6 bases). Germline V CDR1 and CDR2: LGHDT, YNNKEL (reference sequence). The CDR3 contains 14 residues. Deletions cut 8 bases from V and 4 bases from J, with 17 bases between. CDR3 sequence (DNA): TGTGCCAGCGGAAGAGGGGGGGGTGGCTATGGCTACACCTTC. It yields the protein CASGRGGGGYGYTF.

This clone has just a few counts. The CDR3 region has the DNA TGTGCCAGCAGCTCGCCGGGTTACGCCTATGGCTACACCTTC. Its translation is CASSSPGYAYGYTF. V gene TRBV7-2 combines with J gene TRBJ1-2; no clear D. V lost 4 bases and J lost 4, with 13 bases in between. Germline V gene lookup returns CDR1 SGHTA and CDR2 FQGNSA. This CDR3 spans 14 amino acids.

J is TRBJ2-1 and V is TRBV27; D remains unclear. Germline V lookup: CDR1 MNHEY, CDR2 SMNVEV (reference sequence). The CDR3 totals 12 residues. V shed 5 bases and J shed 6 bases, with 8 bases lying between them. The CDR3 loop is CASSPHSNEQFF. DNA for the CDR3: TGTGCCAGCAGTCCACACAGCAATGAGCAGTTCTTC.

The chain employs TRBV14 and TRBJ1-1; D uncertain. From germline, CDR1 is SGHDN and CDR2 FVKESK. This CDR3 is built from 15 residues. V was shortened by 4 bases and J by 4 bases, with 16 bases between the two germline ends. The CDR3 loop reads CASSPLAVRSTEAFF. CDR3 in DNA: TGTGCCAGCAGCCCGCTGGCCGTGAGGAGCACTGAAGCTTTCTTT.

The chain employs TRBV30 and TRBJ1-5, with D maybe TRBD1 (5 bases). The germline gives CDR1 GTSNPN, CDR2 SVGIG (reference sequence). V lost 4 bases, J lost 7 bases, and 11 bases lay in between. The CDR3 spans 12 residues. CDR3 in DNA: TGTGCCTGGAAAGAAAGGGGACAGCCCCAGCATTTT. Its protein product is CAWKERGQPQHF.

The rearrangement joins TRBV9 to TRBJ2-1; 8 bases are a match to TRBD2. The CDR3 has 14 residues. V shed 8 bases and J 5 bases; nucleotides not matched to a gene: 9. Germline-derived CDR1 and CDR2 are SGDLS and YYNGEE. As DNA, the CDR3 is TGTGCCAGTTCTGTAGCGGGGATACACAATGAGCAGTTCTTC. Translated: CASSVAGIHNEQFF.

This clone was seen a single time. Other DNA sequences of this sample code for an identical CDR3. The chain is built from TRBV10-3 and TRBJ1-1; 9 nucleotides align to TRBD1. This CDR3 comprises 14 residues. V was clipped by 0 bases and J by 8 bases; unmatched bases: 4. In germline, CDR1 is ENHRY, CDR2 SYGVKD. The DNA of the CDR3 is TGTGCCATCAGTGAGTCAGGACAGGGGACAGAAGCTTTCTTT. This codes for CAISESGQGTEAFF.

This clone was detected only once. This chain joins TRBV5-1 and TRBJ1-1, with a possible D match to TRBD1 (6 bases). CDR1 and CDR2 from the germline V gene are SGHRS and YFSETQ. The CDR3 length is 14 residues. With 0 bases removed from V and 3 bases from J, the gap between germline ends came to 9 bases. The CDR3, as DNA: TGCGCCAGCAGCTTGGCGCAGGGGTACACTGAAGCTTTCTTT. Its protein product is CASSLAQGYTEAFF. Full variable domain (rest looked up from reference TRBV5-1 and TRBJ1-1): KAGVTQTPRYLIKTRGQQVTLSCSPISGHRSVSWYQQTPGQGLQFLFEYFSETQRNKGNFPGRFSGRQFSNSRSEMNVSTLELGDSALYLCASSLAQGYTEAFFGQGTRLTVV.

The chain couples TRBV6-5 to TRBJ1-5, with 9 bases fitting TRBD1. Germline V gene data show CDR1 as MNHEY and CDR2 as SVGAGI. Trimming cost V 6 bases and J 7 bases; bases outside gene matches: 7. This CDR3 has 14 amino acids. The CDR3 bases are TGTGCCAGCAGATCAAATACAGGGGGCCAGCCCCAGCATTTT. This sequence encodes CASRSNTGGQPQHF.

V is TRBV19 and J is TRBJ1-6, with TRBD1 matching over 9 bases. The CDR3 spans 13 residues. Trimming at V came to 7 bases and at J to 12 bases, leaving 7 bases not matched to a gene. Per the germline V gene, CDR1 is LNHDA and CDR2 is SQIVND (reference sequence). The CDR3 DNA is TGTGCCAGTAACGGACGGGGACAGGGACCCCTCCACTTT. The encoded protein is CASNGRGQGPLHF.

J is TRBJ1-4 and V is TRBV12-3 or TRBV12-4; D unclear. V lost 3 bases and J 8 bases, leaving 7 bases between the germline ends. The CDR3 spans 12 residues. Here the CDR3 DNA reads TGTGCCAGCAGTTTGCGCCGGGAAAAACTGTTTTTT. It specifies CASSLRREKLFF.

This sequence joins TRBV30 and TRBJ2-5, with TRBD1 matching over 7 bases. The germline gives CDR1 GTSNPN, CDR2 SVGIG (reference sequence). The CDR3 is 12 residues long. The V gene end was trimmed by 5 bases and the J gene end by 5 bases; junction bases not matched to a gene: 5. CDR3 nucleotides: TGTGCCTGGGCGAGGGGGCGGGAGACCCAGTACTTC. Its translation: CAWARGRETQYF. The whole variable domain, filled in from reference TRBV30 and TRBJ2-5, reads SQTIHQWPATLVQPVGSPLSLECTVEGTSNPNLYWYRQAAGRGLQLLFYSVGIGQISSEVPQNLSASRPQDRQFILSSKKLLLSDSGFYLCAWARGRETQYFGPGTRLLVL.

The chain joins TRBV6-5 to TRBJ1-2; D call uncertain. V lost 2 bases to trimming and J lost 5 bases, with 15 bases between them. CDR1 is MNHEY and CDR2 is SVGAGI in the germline V gene. CDR3 size: 15 residues. CDR3 loop: CASSYLDSGGYGYTF. The CDR3 region has the DNA TGTGCCAGCAGTTACCTTGACTCCGGAGGATATGGCTACACCTTC.

V and J are TRBV29-1 and TRBJ1-2; D possibly corresponds to TRBD1 (6 bases). This CDR3 contains 12 residues. CDR1 SQVTM and CDR2 ANQGSEA come from the germline V gene. Trimming removed 7 bases from V and 2 bases from J, with 11 bases in between. Here the CDR3 reads CSGGGTNYGYTF. For the CDR3, the DNA is TGCAGCGGAGGGGGAACCAACTATGGCTACACCTTC.

The rearrangement uses TRBV19 and TRBJ1-5, with D maybe TRBD1 (5 bases). The V end was cut by 1 base, the J end by 9 bases, with 13 bases between. In germline, CDR1 is LNHDA, CDR2 SQIVND (reference sequence). This CDR3 is built from 14 residues. DNA of the CDR3: TGTGCCAGTAGTATAGTAACCGGGGGGAGGCCCCAGCATTTT. It encodes CASSIVTGGRPQHF.

The CDR3 DNA follows: TGTGCCAGCAGTTTACCGGACAGGTCCTACGAGCAGTACTTC. This gives the protein CASSLPDRSYEQYF. The chain couples TRBV28 to TRBJ2-7, with TRBD1 matching over 7 bases. This CDR3 spans 14 amino acids. CDR1 MDHEN and CDR2 SYDVKM come from the germline V gene. The V segment lost 2 bases and the J segment 1 base; nucleotides outside the gene matches: 2.

J is TRBJ1-2 and V is TRBV19; the D gene is possibly TRBD1 (5 bases). Between the trimmed V and J ends, which lost 5 bases and 4 bases, there was a span of 17 bases. This CDR3 region has 15 residues. The germline CDR1 and CDR2 sequences are LNHDA and SQIVND (reference sequence). The CDR3 nucleotides are TGTGCCAGTAGTGAAAGACAGATACCTAGCTATGGCTACACCTTC. This gives the protein CASSERQIPSYGYTF.

J is TRBJ1-5 and V is TRBV18; D not resolved. CDR1 KGHSH and CDR2 LQKENI come from the germline V gene. V dropped 0 bases and J dropped 6 bases, with 15 bases sitting between them. This CDR3 has 16 residues. CDR3 nucleotide sequence: TGTGCCAGCTCACCACCGGCTGCGGGTTTAGGTCAGCCCCAGCATTTT. Translating gives CASSPPAAGLGQPQHF.